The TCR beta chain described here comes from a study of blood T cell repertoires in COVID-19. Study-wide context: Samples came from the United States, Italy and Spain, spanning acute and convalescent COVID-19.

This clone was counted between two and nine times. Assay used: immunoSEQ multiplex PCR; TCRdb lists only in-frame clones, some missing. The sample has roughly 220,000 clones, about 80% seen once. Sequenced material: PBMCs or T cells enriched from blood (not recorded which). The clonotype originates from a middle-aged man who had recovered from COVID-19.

Here the CDR3 DNA reads TGTGCCAGCAGTTACGTGTTCGGGACAGGGGGCAATAGGGGCAATCAGCCCCAGCATTTT. Encoded protein: CASSYVFGTGGNRGNQPQHF. V gene TRBV6-2 or TRBV6-3 combines with J gene TRBJ1-5; 12 bases match TRBD1. Looked up from germline, CDR1 is MNHEY and CDR2 is SVGEGT. The CDR3 runs 20 residues. V trimming: 2 bases; J trimming: 2 bases; junction bases outside the gene matches: 13.